The rows below give T cell receptor beta chains drawn from one sample of a study of T cell responses to AZD1222 COVID-19 vaccine. Sequencing was performed with immunoSEQ multiplex PCR; in TCRdb, only in-frame clones are kept and a portion is missing. Of 95,000 to 150,000 clones in the sample, 88% were seen once. Sequenced here: peripheral blood, sampled on day 0 of AZD1222 vaccination. These TCRs come from an adult in good health. Both conserved end residues are part of each CDR3. The order of the fields is D gene, J gene, V gene, clone size, CDR3 DNA, CDR3 protein. D genes are given only for firm matches. Expanded clones are given a class, and other clones once, few, many or no size at all.

D: -
J: TRBJ1-2
V: TRBV6-5
size: -
DNA: TGTGCCAGCAGTTACGGCAGATTTAACTATGGCTACACCTTC
CDR3: CASSYGRFNYGYTF

D: TRBD2
J: TRBJ2-1
V: TRBV2
size: -
DNA: TGTGCCAGCAGTCTGAGTAGCGGGGGGATGAATGAGCAGTTCTTC
CDR3: CASSLSSGGMNEQFF

D: TRBD1
J: TRBJ1-2
V: TRBV13
size: -
DNA: TGTGCCAGCAGTCCGGACAGGGGGCTTGGCTACACCTTC
CDR3: CASSPDRGLGYTF

D: TRBD2
J: TRBJ2-7
V: TRBV4-1
size: -
DNA: TGCGCCAGCAGCCAAGCCTCGGGACTAGCGGGTCTAGGCTCCTACGAGCAGTACTTC
CDR3: CASSQASGLAGLGSYEQYF

D: TRBD1
J: TRBJ1-6
V: TRBV3-1/TRBV3-2
size: -
DNA: TGTGCCAGCAGCCAAGATGGACAGGGGAGTGAGGCCCTCCACTTT
CDR3: CASSQDGQGSEALHF

D: TRBD1
J: TRBJ2-3
V: TRBV5-1
size: once
DNA: TGCGCCAGCAGCTTCGAGGGGGCTAGCACAGATACGCAGTATTTT
CDR3: CASSFEGASTDTQYF

D: -
J: TRBJ2-7
V: TRBV7-2
size: -
DNA: TGTGCCAGCAGCTTAGGCTGGGACACAGGGGGGGGACTTGAGTACTTC
CDR3: CASSLGWDTGGGLEYF

D: TRBD2
J: TRBJ2-6
V: TRBV4-2
size: -
DNA: TGTGCCAGCAGCCCCTCGGCGACTAGCGGCTGGGCCAACGTCCTGACTTTC
CDR3: CASSPSATSGWANVLTF

D: -
J: TRBJ1-2
V: TRBV7-6
size: -
DNA: TGTGCCAGCAGCTTAGGGGTCGGGGAGGGCTATGGCTACACCTTC
CDR3: CASSLGVGEGYGYTF

D: -
J: TRBJ2-7
V: TRBV13
size: -
DNA: TGTGCCAGCCGGACGGGATTCTCCTACGAGCAGTACTTC
CDR3: CASRTGFSYEQYF

D: -
J: TRBJ2-5
V: TRBV4-1
size: -
DNA: TGCGCCAGCAGCCGTCGGAGGGTCGAGACCCAGTACTTC
CDR3: CASSRRRVETQYF